These T cell receptor beta chains were read from a single sample in a study of shared clonotypes between healthy human individuals. TCRdb's copy holds only in-frame clones and misses some; the assay was immunoSEQ multiplex PCR. The sample includes millions of clones, around 96% seen only once; the top ten take 1% to 1.3%. Sequencing was done on a sample of naive CD8+ T cells sorted from blood. The receptors stem from a man between 18 and 29 years old in good health. CDR3s include the opening cysteine and the closing phenylalanine or tryptophan. D genes are given only for firm matches. Expanded clones are given a class, and other clones once, few, many or no size at all.

d_gene	j_gene	abundance	v_gene	CDR3nt	CDR3aa
-	TRBJ2-7	-	TRBV6-5	TGTGCCAGCAGTTACGGGTCTCTTTTCGAGCAGTACTTC	CASSYGSLFEQYF
-	TRBJ2-5	-	TRBV7-2	TGTGCCAGCAGCATTATGCGGCTAGCAGAGACCCAGTACTTC	CASSIMRLAETQYF
-	TRBJ1-1	-	TRBV7-9	TGTGCCAGCAGCTCCTCCACCACTGAAGCTTTCTTT	CASSSSTTEAFF
-	TRBJ2-1	-	TRBV2	TGTGCCAGCAGCGGGGAAGATGAGCAGTTCTTC	CASSGEDEQFF
-	TRBJ2-7	once	TRBV6-5	TGTGCCATCCGGGACACCGGTTCCTACGAGCAGTACTTC	CAIRDTGSYEQYF
-	TRBJ1-5	-	TRBV27	TGTGCCAGCAGTTCGTTTCCCCGGACGGATAGCAATCAGCCCCAGCATTTT	CASSSFPRTDSNQPQHF
TRBD2	TRBJ2-3	-	TRBV5-4	TGTGCCAGCAGCTTGGGCCAACTAGCGGGAGGGAAGACAGATACGCAGTATTTT	CASSLGQLAGGKTDTQYF
-	TRBJ2-7	-	TRBV28	TGTGCCAGCAGTTCGCGATCGATTCTGCGGGGTTTCTACGAGCAGTACTTC	CASSSRSILRGFYEQYF
-	TRBJ2-7	-	TRBV4-1	TGCGCCAGCAGCCACCTAGAACGGGGCTACGAGCAGTACTTC	CASSHLERGYEQYF
-	TRBJ1-1	-	TRBV5-8	TGTGCCAGCAGCTTAAGGAACTCGGAAGCTTTCTTT	CASSLRNSEAFF
TRBD1	TRBJ1-1	-	TRBV27	TGTGCCAGCAGCCGAACGGGACAGGAGACCCACACTGAAGCTTTCTTT	CASSRTGQETHTEAFF
TRBD1	TRBJ1-2	-	TRBV5-6	TGTGCCAGCAGCTCGGACAGGGACTATGGCTACACCTTC	CASSSDRDYGYTF
-	TRBJ1-1	-	TRBV9	TGTGCCAGCAGCGCTGGAGGGCCGAACACTGAAGCTTTCTTT	CASSAGGPNTEAFF
-	TRBJ2-7	-	TRBV7-9	TGTGCCAGCAGCTTAGCCGAGGCTAACGAGCAGTACTTC	CASSLAEANEQYF
TRBD1	TRBJ2-5	-	TRBV15	TGTGCCACCAGCACGGACAGGGGACAAGAGACCCAGTACTTC	CATSTDRGQETQYF
TRBD1	TRBJ1-5	-	TRBV9	TGTGCCAGCAGCGGGACAGGGGCCGAAGCACAGCCCCAGCATTTT	CASSGTGAEAQPQHF
TRBD2	TRBJ2-1	-	TRBV13	TGTGCCAGCAGCTTAGGGCTAGCGGGGGGGCGCAGTAATGAGCAGTTCTTC	CASSLGLAGGRSNEQFF
-	TRBJ1-1	-	TRBV4-1	TGCGCCAGCAGCCAACTTTTGCGTTCCCTTCCGGGGGCTGAAGCTTTCTTT	CASSQLLRSLPGAEAFF
TRBD2	TRBJ2-1	-	TRBV4-1	TGCGCCAGCAGCCCCCCCAGCGGGGGGCTTAATGAGCAGTTCTTC	CASSPPSGGLNEQFF
-	TRBJ2-7	-	TRBV28	TGTGCCAGCAGTTTATCGGCGGGGGCCGACGAGCAGTACTTC	CASSLSAGADEQYF
-	TRBJ2-7	-	TRBV5-5	TGTGCCAGCAGCCACCCTACAGAAAACGAGCAGTACTTC	CASSHPTENEQYF
TRBD1	TRBJ2-7	-	TRBV29-1	TGCAGCGTGGGGACAGGGGGCGCGGGTTACGAGCAGTACTTC	CSVGTGGAGYEQYF
-	TRBJ2-7	-	TRBV12-5	TGTGCTAGTGGAACCGGACAGAACTACGAGCAGTACTTC	CASGTGQNYEQYF
TRBD1	TRBJ1-1	-	TRBV7-9	TGTGCCAGCAGCTCCGGGACAGGGTCCTACCAAGCTTTCTTT	CASSSGTGSYQAFF
-	TRBJ2-3	-	TRBV7-9	TGTGCCAGCAGCTTATTTGAGGGACTTCCCGATACGCAGTATTTT	CASSLFEGLPDTQYF
-	TRBJ2-7	-	TRBV30	TGTGCCTGGAGTCTACTAGCATCGGAGCAGTACTTC	CAWSLLASEQYF
-	TRBJ1-2	-	TRBV7-2	TGTGCCAGCAGCCCCACAGAAAGCTATGGCTACACCTTC	CASSPTESYGYTF
TRBD2	TRBJ2-7	-	TRBV11-3	TGTGCCAGCAGCTTAGCTTTGGGACTAGCGGGAGGGCCTGGTTACGAGCAGTACTTC	CASSLALGLAGGPGYEQYF
TRBD2	TRBJ2-1	-	TRBV5-1	TGCGCCAGCAGCTTGCTCACTAGCGGGACCTACAATGAGCAGTTCTTC	CASSLLTSGTYNEQFF
TRBD2	TRBJ2-7	-	TRBV11-2	TGTGCCAGCAGCTTAGAACTGACTGGCGGGAGGGCGGGTTACGAGCAGTACTTC	CASSLELTGGRAGYEQYF
-	TRBJ1-2	-	TRBV19	TGTGCCAGTAGTTCTCGGGCCGTGGAGTATGGCTACACCTTC	CASSSRAVEYGYTF
-	TRBJ2-3	-	TRBV5-1	TGCGCCAGCAGCTTGGACTTTTTCACAGATACGCAGTATTTT	CASSLDFFTDTQYF